Detailed here is one TCR beta chain. Its specificity is not known. This sample was taken from a study of shared clonotypes between healthy human individuals. The CDR3 extends over 12 amino acids. Germline V gene lookup returns CDR1 MNHNS and CDR2 SASEGT. Between the trimmed V and J ends, which lost 3 bases and 4 bases, there was a span of 6 bases. Libraries were prepared by immunoSEQ multiplex PCR; TCRdb keeps only in-frame clonotypes and omits some of them. The profile shows roughly 850,000 clones, 95% to 97% of them singletons. In the naive CD8 group, cells lacked CD45RO and were positively selected for CCR7, so terminally differentiated effector memory CD45RA+ cells were left out. Overall study results and limits: Estimated clonotype richness was generally higher in naive than memory subsets. Non-shared clonotypes had lower generation probabilities than those shared by all four donors.

The receptor's source is a man aged 30-40 years in good health. This sequence joins TRBV6-1 and TRBJ1-1, with D unclear. The sequenced sample was naive CD8+ T cells sorted from blood. CDR3 coding DNA: TGTGCCAGCAGTGAGTTTGGCACTGAAGCTTTCTTT. It translates to CASSEFGTEAFF.